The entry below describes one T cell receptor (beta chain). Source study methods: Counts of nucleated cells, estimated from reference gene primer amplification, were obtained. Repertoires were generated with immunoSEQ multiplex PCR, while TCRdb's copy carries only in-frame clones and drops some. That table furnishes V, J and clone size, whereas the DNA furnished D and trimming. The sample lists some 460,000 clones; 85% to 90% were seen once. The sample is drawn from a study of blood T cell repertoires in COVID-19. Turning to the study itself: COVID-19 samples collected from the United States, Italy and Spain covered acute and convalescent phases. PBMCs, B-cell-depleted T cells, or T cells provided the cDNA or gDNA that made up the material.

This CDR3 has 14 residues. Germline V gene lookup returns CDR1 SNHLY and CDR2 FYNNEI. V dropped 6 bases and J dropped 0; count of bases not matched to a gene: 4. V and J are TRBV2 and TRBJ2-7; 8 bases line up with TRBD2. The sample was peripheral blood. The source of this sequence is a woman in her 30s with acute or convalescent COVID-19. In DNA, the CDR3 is TGTGCCAGCAGGGAACTAGCGGTCTCCTACGAGCAGTACTTC. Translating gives CASRELAVSYEQYF.